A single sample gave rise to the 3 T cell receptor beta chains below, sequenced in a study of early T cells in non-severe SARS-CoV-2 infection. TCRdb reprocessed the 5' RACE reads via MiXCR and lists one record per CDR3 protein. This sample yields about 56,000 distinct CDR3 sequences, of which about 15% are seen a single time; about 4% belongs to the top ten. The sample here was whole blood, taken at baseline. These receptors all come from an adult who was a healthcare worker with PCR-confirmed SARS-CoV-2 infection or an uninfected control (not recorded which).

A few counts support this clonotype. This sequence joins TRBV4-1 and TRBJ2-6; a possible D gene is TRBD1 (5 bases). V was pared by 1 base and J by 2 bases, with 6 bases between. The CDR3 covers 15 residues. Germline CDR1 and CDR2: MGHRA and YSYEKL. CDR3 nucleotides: TGCGCCAGCAGCCAAGCAGGGACTGGGGCCAACGTCCTGACTTTC. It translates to CASSQAGTGANVLTF.

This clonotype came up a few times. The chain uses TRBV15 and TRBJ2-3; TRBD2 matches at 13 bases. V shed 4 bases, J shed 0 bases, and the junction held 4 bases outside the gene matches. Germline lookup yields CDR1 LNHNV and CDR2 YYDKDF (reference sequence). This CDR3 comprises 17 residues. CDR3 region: CATSTGLAGVSTDTQYF. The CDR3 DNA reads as TGTGCCACCAGCACCGGACTAGCGGGGGTTAGCACAGATACGCAGTATTTT. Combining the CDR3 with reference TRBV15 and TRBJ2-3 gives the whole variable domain DAMVIQNPRYQVTQFGKPVTLSCSQTLNHNVMYWYQQKSSQAPKLLFHYYDKDFNNEADTPDNFQSRRPNTSFCFLDIRSPGLGDTAMYLCATSTGLAGVSTDTQYFGPGTRLTVL.

CDR3 DNA sequence: TGCAGTGCTACCGGACCGGTGCGCACTGAAGCTTTCTTT. Translating gives CSATGPVRTEAFF. V is TRBV20-1 and J is TRBJ1-1; no clear D. Trimming shortened V by 4 bases and J by 4 bases, and 13 bases separated the two germline ends. The CDR3 length is 13 residues. Germline loops: CDR1 DFQATT, CDR2 SNEGSKA (reference sequence).